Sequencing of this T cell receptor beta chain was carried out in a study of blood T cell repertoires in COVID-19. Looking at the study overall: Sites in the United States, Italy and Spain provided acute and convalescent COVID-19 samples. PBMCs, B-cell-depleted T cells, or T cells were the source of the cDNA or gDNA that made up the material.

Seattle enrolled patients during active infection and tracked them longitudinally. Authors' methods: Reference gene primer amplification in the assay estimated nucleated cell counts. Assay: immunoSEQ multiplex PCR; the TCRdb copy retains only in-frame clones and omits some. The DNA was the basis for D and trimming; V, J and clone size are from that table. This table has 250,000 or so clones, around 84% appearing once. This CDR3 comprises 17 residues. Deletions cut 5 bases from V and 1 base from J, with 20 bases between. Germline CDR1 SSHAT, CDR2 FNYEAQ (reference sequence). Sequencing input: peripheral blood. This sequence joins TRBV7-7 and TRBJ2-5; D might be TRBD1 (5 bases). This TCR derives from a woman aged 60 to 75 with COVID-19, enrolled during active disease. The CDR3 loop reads CASSLILGRGPQETQYF. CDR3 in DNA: TGTGCCAGCAGCCTAATCCTGGGTAGGGGCCCCCAAGAGACCCAGTACTTC.